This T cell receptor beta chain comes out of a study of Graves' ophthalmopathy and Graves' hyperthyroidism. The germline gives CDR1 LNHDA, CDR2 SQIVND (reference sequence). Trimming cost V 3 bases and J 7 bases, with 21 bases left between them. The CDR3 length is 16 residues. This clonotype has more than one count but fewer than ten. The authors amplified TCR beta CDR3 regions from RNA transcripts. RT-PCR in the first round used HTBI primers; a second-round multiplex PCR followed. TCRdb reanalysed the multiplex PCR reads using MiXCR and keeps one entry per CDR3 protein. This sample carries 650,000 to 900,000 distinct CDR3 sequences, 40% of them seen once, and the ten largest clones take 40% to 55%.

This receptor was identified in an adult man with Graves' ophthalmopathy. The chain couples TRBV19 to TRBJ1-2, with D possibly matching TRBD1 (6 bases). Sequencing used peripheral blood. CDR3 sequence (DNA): TGTGCCAGTAGTATCTTCTTTAGGACAGAACTGGCTGGCTACACCTTC. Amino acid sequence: CASSIFFRTELAGYTF.